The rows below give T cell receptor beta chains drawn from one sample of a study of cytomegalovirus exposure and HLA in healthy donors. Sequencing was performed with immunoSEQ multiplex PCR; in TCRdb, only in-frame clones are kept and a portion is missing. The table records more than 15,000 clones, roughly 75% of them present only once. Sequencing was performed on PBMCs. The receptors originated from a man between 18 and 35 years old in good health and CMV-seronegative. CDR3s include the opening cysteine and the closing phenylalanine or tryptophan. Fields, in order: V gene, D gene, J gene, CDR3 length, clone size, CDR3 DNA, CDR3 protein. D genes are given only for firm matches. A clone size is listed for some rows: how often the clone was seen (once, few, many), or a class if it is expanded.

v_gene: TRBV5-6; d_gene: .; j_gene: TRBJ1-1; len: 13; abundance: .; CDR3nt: TGTGCCAGCAGCTTGGCGGGAAACACTGAAGCTTTCTTT; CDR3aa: CASSLAGNTEAFF
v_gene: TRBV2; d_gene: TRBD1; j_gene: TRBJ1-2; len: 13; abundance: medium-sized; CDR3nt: TGTGCCAGCAGTTCACAGCTGGGACAGGGCTACACCTTC; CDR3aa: CASSSQLGQGYTF
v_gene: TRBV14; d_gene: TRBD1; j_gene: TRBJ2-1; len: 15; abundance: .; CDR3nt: TGTGCCAGCAGCCCCCTCGGGACAGGGCACAATGAGCAGTTCTTC; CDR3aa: CASSPLGTGHNEQFF
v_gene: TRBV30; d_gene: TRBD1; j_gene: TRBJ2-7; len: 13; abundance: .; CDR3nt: TGTGCCTGGAGTCGGGACAGGGCCTACGAGCAGTACTTC; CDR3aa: CAWSRDRAYEQYF
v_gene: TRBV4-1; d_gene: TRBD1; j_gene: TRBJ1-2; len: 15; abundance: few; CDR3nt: TGCGCCAGCAGCCAGATCGAACAGGGGTTGGATGGCTACACCTTC; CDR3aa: CASSQIEQGLDGYTF
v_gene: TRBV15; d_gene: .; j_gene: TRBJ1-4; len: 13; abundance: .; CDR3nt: TGTGCCACCAGCAGAGATCAAGAGGAGGTGCGGCTTTTT; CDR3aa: CATSRDQEEVRLF
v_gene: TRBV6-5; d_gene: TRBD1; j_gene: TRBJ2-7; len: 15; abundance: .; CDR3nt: TGTGCCAGCAGCTTACAGGGGAGCGAGGCTTACGAGCAGTACTTC; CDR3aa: CASSLQGSEAYEQYF
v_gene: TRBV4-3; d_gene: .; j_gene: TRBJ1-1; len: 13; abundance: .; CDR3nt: TGCGCCAGCAGCCCTCGACAGGATCGTGAAGCTTTCTTT; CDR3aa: CASSPRQDREAFF
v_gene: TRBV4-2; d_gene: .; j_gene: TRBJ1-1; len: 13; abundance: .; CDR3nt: TGTGCCAGCAGCCAAGATCGCAGGGATGAAGCTTTCTTT; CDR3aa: CASSQDRRDEAFF
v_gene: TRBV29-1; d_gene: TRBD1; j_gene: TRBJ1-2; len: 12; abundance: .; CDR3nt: TGCAGCGTTCTAACAGGGGTGGCCGGCTACACCTTC; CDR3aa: CSVLTGVAGYTF
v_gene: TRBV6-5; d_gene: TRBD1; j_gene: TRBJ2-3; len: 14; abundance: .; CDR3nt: TGTGCCAGCAGTAGGACAGGGGGCCCAGATACGCAGTATTTT; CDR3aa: CASSRTGGPDTQYF
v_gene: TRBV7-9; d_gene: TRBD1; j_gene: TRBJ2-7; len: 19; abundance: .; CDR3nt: TGTGCCAGCAGCCCGATATCGGGACAGGGAAAAGCCTATCCCTACGAGCAGTACTTC; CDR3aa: CASSPISGQGKAYPYEQYF
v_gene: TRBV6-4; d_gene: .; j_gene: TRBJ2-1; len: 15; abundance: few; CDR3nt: TGTGCCAGCAGTGACCAAGGGGGCTCCTACAATGAGCAGTTCTTC; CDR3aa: CASSDQGGSYNEQFF
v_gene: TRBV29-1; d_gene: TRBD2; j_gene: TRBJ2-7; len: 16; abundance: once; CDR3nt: TGCAGCGTTGATTTGTTTCCGGCTAGCGGGAGCCACGAGCAGTACTTC; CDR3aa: CSVDLFPASGSHEQYF
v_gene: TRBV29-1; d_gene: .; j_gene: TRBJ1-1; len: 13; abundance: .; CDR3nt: TGCAGCGTTGCGTTTCGGGAAAACACTGAAGCTTTCTTT; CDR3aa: CSVAFRENTEAFF
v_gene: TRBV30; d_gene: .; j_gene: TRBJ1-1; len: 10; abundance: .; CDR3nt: TGTGCCTGGAGTGAACAAGAAGCTTTCTTT; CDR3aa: CAWSEQEAFF
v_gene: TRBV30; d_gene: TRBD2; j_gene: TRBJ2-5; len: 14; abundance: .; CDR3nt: TGTGCCTGGAACCTACTAGCGGGCAAAGGAACCCAGTACTTC; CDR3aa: CAWNLLAGKGTQYF
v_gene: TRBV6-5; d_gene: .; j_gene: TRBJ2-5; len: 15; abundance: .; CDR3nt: TGTGCCAGCAGTTACCAGGTTTCTTCGGCAATGAGCACCCACTTC; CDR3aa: CASSYQVSSAMSTHF
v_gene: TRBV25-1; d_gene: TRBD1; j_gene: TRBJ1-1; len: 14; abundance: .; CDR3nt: TGTGCCAGCAGTGGGACAGGGGCCAACGCTGAAGCTTTCTTT; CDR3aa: CASSGTGANAEAFF
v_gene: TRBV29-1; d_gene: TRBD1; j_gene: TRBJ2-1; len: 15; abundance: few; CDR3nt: TGCAGCGTTTTGGGCCGGGACAGGGGGATCGGTGAGCAGTTCTTC; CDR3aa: CSVLGRDRGIGEQFF
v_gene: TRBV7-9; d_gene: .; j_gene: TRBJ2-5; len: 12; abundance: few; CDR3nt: TGTGCCAGCAGACCAGATTCGGAGACCCAGTACTTC; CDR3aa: CASRPDSETQYF
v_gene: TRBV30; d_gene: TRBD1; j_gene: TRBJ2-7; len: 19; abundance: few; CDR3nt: TGTGCCTGGAGTGTTGTCGGGGGTTATAGGGACAGGGCTTTGTACGAGCAGTACTTC; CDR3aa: CAWSVVGGYRDRALYEQYF
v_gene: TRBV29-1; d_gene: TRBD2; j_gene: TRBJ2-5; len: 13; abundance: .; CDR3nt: TGCAGCGTTTCTAGCGGGAGTGGGGAGACCCAGTACTTC; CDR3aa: CSVSSGSGETQYF
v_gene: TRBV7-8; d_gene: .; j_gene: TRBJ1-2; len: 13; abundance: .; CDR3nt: TGTGCCAGCAGCTCCCGGACAGCCTATGGCTACACCTTC; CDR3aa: CASSSRTAYGYTF